Presented here are 20 T cell receptor beta chains from one specimen sequenced in a study of CD8+ T cells in alopecia areata. Extraction of RNA preceded its reverse transcription into cDNA, which served as the sequencing template. Only in-frame clones appear in the TCRdb table, and some are missing; sequencing was by immunoSEQ multiplex PCR. Among 110,000 to 150,000 clones, roughly 53% were seen once, and the ten largest hold roughly 6.7%. Sample: CD4+ T cells sorted from blood, taken at week 0. All receptors come from a human donor with alopecia areata.

This chain uses TRBV4-3 with TRBJ2-2; 11 positions match TRBD2. V shed 4 bases and J 2 bases; nucleotides not matched to a gene: 3. Germline values: CDR1 LGHNA, CDR2 YSLEER. The CDR3 is 16 amino acids. CDR3 protein: CASSRLAGINTGELFF. CDR3 bases: TGCGCCAGCAGCCGACTAGCGGGGATTAACACCGGGGAGCTGTTTTTT.

This clone occurred a few times. The gene calls are TRBV7-9 and TRBJ2-6, with D possibly being TRBD1 (5 bases). Germline V CDR1 and CDR2: SEHNR, FQNEAQ (reference sequence). This CDR3 spans 17 amino acids. Between the trimmed V and J ends, which lost 10 bases and 1 base, there was a span of 20 bases. In DNA form, the CDR3 reads TGTGCCACCGGCCTAGGGCAGGGTCATTCTGGGGCCAACGTCCTGACTTTC. It yields the protein CATGLGQGHSGANVLTF.

The chain employs TRBV19 and TRBJ1-5, with a possible D match to TRBD1 (6 bases). Deletions cut 6 bases from V and 7 bases from J, with 16 bases between. This CDR3 spans 14 amino acids. Germline V gives CDR1 LNHDA, CDR2 SQIVND (reference sequence). The CDR3 region is CASSEDRPDQPQHF. The CDR3 DNA follows: TGTGCCAGTAGCGAGGACAGACCGGACCAGCCCCAGCATTTT. The full variable domain, rest sourced from reference TRBV19 and TRBJ1-5, is DGGITQSPKYLFRKEGQNVTLSCEQNLNHDAMYWYRQDPGQGLRLIYYSQIVNDFQKGDIAEGYSVSREKKESFPLTVTSAQKNPTAFYLCASSEDRPDQPQHFGDGTRLSIL.

This clone is a singleton in its sample. The chain is built from TRBV5-1 and TRBJ2-1; TRBD1 matches at 9 bases. CDR3 size: 14 residues. From germline, CDR1 is SGHRS and CDR2 YFSETQ. Losses at the gene ends were 4 bases for V and 6 bases for J; bases not matched to a gene: 5. CDR3 nucleotide sequence: TGCGCCAGCAGCCCGGGACAGGGCCTCAATGAGCAGTTCTTC. Protein: CASSPGQGLNEQFF.

This CDR3 reads CASSSHKRSSGANVLTF. The CDR3 DNA is TGTGCCAGCAGCTCGCATAAAAGGAGCTCTGGGGCCAACGTCCTGACTTTC. V is TRBV7-2 and J is TRBJ2-6; D is unclear. The V gene lost 4 bases and the J gene lost 0 bases, with 13 bases spanning the gap. This CDR3 has 17 residues. Per germline, CDR1 SGHTA and CDR2 FQGNSA. Full variable domain (rest looked up from reference TRBV7-2 and TRBJ2-6): GAGVSQSPSNKVTEKGKDVELRCDPISGHTALYWYRQSLGQGLEFLIYFQGNSAPDKSGLPSDRFSAERTGGSVSTLTIQRTQQEDSAVYLCASSSHKRSSGANVLTFGAGSRLTVL.

This clone was seen a single time. The chain combines TRBV29-1 with TRBJ2-7, with a tentative D call TRBD1 (5 bases). The CDR3 is made up of 13 amino acids. The V and J ends lost 4 bases and 4 bases respectively, with 14 bases between them. The germline V gene encodes CDR1 SQVTM and CDR2 ANQGSEA. The CDR3 sequence is CSVGAGLMYEQYF. The CDR3, as DNA: TGCAGCGTTGGGGCAGGGCTTATGTACGAGCAGTACTTC.

The V and J genes are TRBV7-9 and TRBJ1-1; D possibly corresponds to TRBD1 (6 bases). The germline gives CDR1 SEHNR, CDR2 FQNEAQ (reference sequence). V dropped 8 bases and J dropped 1 base, with 11 bases sitting between them. The CDR3 is 13 amino acids. CDR3 bases: TGTGCCAGCGGCGTACAGGGGAACACTGAAGCTTTCTTT. Translation gives CASGVQGNTEAFF.

V usage is TRBV6-5 and J usage is TRBJ1-2; 11 nucleotides align to TRBD1. V lost 8 bases and J lost 8; bases outside the gene matches: 10. The germline V gene has CDR1 MNHEY and CDR2 SVGAGI. The CDR3 is made up of 14 amino acids. The CDR3 DNA follows: TGTGCCAGCGAACCGGGACAGGGGGTTGGGGGCTACACCTTC. Amino acid sequence: CASEPGQGVGGYTF.

V and J are TRBV9 and TRBJ2-3; 8 bases map to TRBD1. Germline V gene lookup returns CDR1 SGDLS and CDR2 YYNGEE. This CDR3 has 17 residues. With 4 bases clipped from V and 6 bases from J, the junction kept 16 bases outside the gene matches. The CDR3 spells CASSLIRGRSSVDTQYF. DNA of the CDR3: TGTGCCAGCAGCCTGATCAGGGGGCGTTCCAGTGTGGATACGCAGTATTTT.

About this clone itself: Other nucleotide sequences from this sample produce the same CDR3. CDR3 loop: CSGSQETQYF. The DNA for the CDR3 is TGCAGCGGTTCCCAAGAGACCCAGTACTTC. The V call is TRBV29-1, the J call TRBJ2-5; D ambiguous. The V and J ends lost 7 bases and 1 base respectively, with 4 bases between them. Germline loops: CDR1 SQVTM, CDR2 ANQGSEA. This CDR3 spans 10 amino acids. The whole variable domain, filled in from reference TRBV29-1 and TRBJ2-5, reads SAVISQKPSRDICQRGTSLTIQCQVDSQVTMMFWYRQQPGQSLTLIATANQGSEATYESGFVIDKFPISRPNLTFSTLTVSNMSPEDSSIYLCSGSQETQYFGPGTRLLVL.

This clone was observed a single time. The rearrangement links TRBV5-1 to TRBJ2-1; D may be TRBD2 (6 bases). Per the germline V gene, CDR1 is SGHRS and CDR2 is YFSETQ. The germline V and J ends were trimmed by 1 base and 6 bases, with 14 bases remaining between them. The CDR3 runs to 15 residues. This CDR3 is CASSLSGLTFNEQFF. CDR3 DNA: TGCGCCAGCAGCTTGAGCGGGCTGACCTTCAATGAGCAGTTCTTC. The full variable domain, in which reference TRBV5-1 and TRBJ2-1 provide the parts outside the CDR3, is KAGVTQTPRYLIKTRGQQVTLSCSPISGHRSVSWYQQTPGQGLQFLFEYFSETQRNKGNFPGRFSGRQFSNSRSEMNVSTLELGDSALYLCASSLSGLTFNEQFFGPGTRLTVL.

The genes are TRBV2 and TRBJ1-4, with D maybe TRBD1 (5 bases). The CDR3 covers 13 residues. From germline, CDR1 is SNHLY and CDR2 FYNNEI. V was trimmed by 5 bases and J by 10 bases, leaving 14 bases between them. For the CDR3, the DNA is TGTGCCAGCAGTCTGAGGCAGGGAGGAAAACTGTTTTTT. Translated: CASSLRQGGKLFF.

The chain recombines TRBV15 with TRBJ1-1; D may be TRBD1 (5 bases). The germline V gene encodes CDR1 LNHNV and CDR2 YYDKDF (reference sequence). The CDR3 has 14 amino acids. V was pared by 1 base and J by 1 base, with 7 bases between. CDR3 amino acids: CATSRGTGNTEAFF. CDR3 DNA: TGTGCCACCAGCAGAGGCACAGGGAACACTGAAGCTTTCTTT.

The genes are TRBV7-2 and TRBJ2-1; tentative D call: TRBD2 (6 bases). The germline V gene encodes CDR1 SGHTA and CDR2 FQGNSA. V lost 0 bases to trimming and J lost 10 bases, with 7 bases between them. The CDR3 contains 12 residues. CDR3 DNA sequence: TGTGCCAGCAGCTTAGCGGCGGGAGAGCAGTTCTTC. Encoded protein: CASSLAAGEQFF.

The chain has TRBV29-1 and TRBJ2-5; no reliable D call. This CDR3 has 12 residues. Germline CDR1 and CDR2: SQVTM and ANQGSEA. The V and J ends lost 6 bases and 13 bases respectively, with 21 bases between them. The CDR3 spells CSVRRPLDHLYF. CDR3 sequence (DNA): TGCAGCGTACGCCGGCCTCTTGATCATTTGTACTTC.

The chain uses TRBV18 and TRBJ2-7, with D possibly being TRBD1 (7 bases). Germline-derived CDR1 and CDR2 are KGHSH and LQKENI. Between the trimmed V and J ends, which lost 4 bases and 4 bases, there was a span of 14 bases. The length of the CDR3 is 14 residues. The CDR3 DNA sequence: TGTGCCAGCTCACTGCGGGACAGAGCTTACGAGCAGTACTTC. Translating gives CASSLRDRAYEQYF.

This clone was seen just once. This chain joins TRBV5-6 and TRBJ1-1, with D possibly being TRBD1 (5 bases). Germline assignment: CDR1 SGHDT and CDR2 YYEEEE. V was pared by 1 base and J by 1 base, with 11 bases between. The CDR3 is made up of 15 amino acids. The DNA for the CDR3 is TGTGCCAGCAGCTTGTCGGGGCTTGAGAACACTGAAGCTTTCTTT. Its translation is CASSLSGLENTEAFF.

The chain joins TRBV18 to TRBJ2-7; 7 positions agree with TRBD1. This CDR3 comprises 14 residues. The J segment lost 3 bases and the V segment lost 6 bases, leaving 8 bases of the junction unmatched. Germline CDR1 is KGHSH and CDR2 is LQKENI. CDR3 loop: CASSLGTANYEQYF. The CDR3 bases are TGTGCCAGCTCTCTCGGGACAGCGAACTACGAGCAGTACTTC. Variable domain in full (rest from reference TRBV18 and TRBJ2-7): NAGVMQNPRHLVRRRGQEARLRCSPMKGHSHVYWYRQLPEEGLKFMVYLQKENIIDESGMPKERFSAEFPKEGPSILRIQQVVRGDSAAYFCASSLGTANYEQYFGPGTRLTVT.

V and J are TRBV6-1 and TRBJ2-5, with D perhaps TRBD1 or TRBD2 (5 bases each). The CDR3 totals 14 residues. Germline V gene data show CDR1 as MNHNS and CDR2 as SASEGT. V was shortened by 1 base and J by 2 bases, with 8 bases between the two germline ends. The CDR3 region has the DNA TGTGCCAGCAGTGAAGTTTGGGGGCAAGAGACCCAGTACTTC. It translates to CASSEVWGQETQYF.

This clone was detected a few times. The gene calls are TRBV11-2 and TRBJ2-7; the match to TRBD2 covers 10 bases. J was trimmed by 4 bases and V by 5 bases; bases with no gene match: 5. Per the germline V gene, CDR1 is SGHAT and CDR2 is FQNNGV. The CDR3 spans 14 residues. The CDR3 coding sequence is TGTGCCAGCAGCCCACTAGCGGGGCTATACGAGCAGTACTTC. Translating gives CASSPLAGLYEQYF.